The subject of this entry is one TCR beta chain. Its antigen is still unknown. Generated by immunoSEQ multiplex PCR, the TCRdb table keeps only in-frame clones and is missing some. The top ten hold over 1.1% of the sample, which has tens of thousands of clones, 90% to 95% seen once. Time point given: new active TB diagnosis, blood taken before or within 7 days of starting treatment. This specimen comes from a study of T cells in tuberculosis. Study-level points and caveats: Shorter CDR3-alpha in active tuberculosis partly drove smaller distances.

The CDR3 is 14 residues long. V was shortened by 5 bases and J by 4 bases, with 14 bases between the two germline ends. Per germline, CDR1 SGHTA and CDR2 FQGNSA. Sample: PBMCs, taken at tuberculosis diagnosis. The source of this sequence is an adult with tuberculosis. The chain has TRBV7-2 and TRBJ1-1; D is perhaps TRBD1 (6 bases). In DNA, the CDR3 is TGTGCCAGCAGCGCCGCTCGACAGGCCACTGAAGCTTTCTTT. It encodes CASSAARQATEAFF.